This T cell receptor beta chain was recovered during a study of T cell responses to AZD1222 COVID-19 vaccine. Germline loops: CDR1 MNHNY, CDR2 SVGAGI (reference sequence). The CDR3 loop spans 15 amino acids. J gave up 6 bases and V 6 bases, and 11 bases lay outside the gene matches. The table came from immunoSEQ multiplex PCR; TCRdb's copy has only in-frame clones and leaves some out. The table records under 200,000 clones, just over 90% of them present only once. This clonotype originated in an adult who received the MenACWY meningococcal vaccine as a control. The chain is built from TRBV6-6 and TRBJ2-1, with TRBD1 identical over 7 bases. The specimen was peripheral blood, collected 28 days after the second dose of the MenACWY control vaccine. This chain's CDR3 is CASSPGQARPNEQFF. As DNA, the CDR3 is TGTGCCAGCAGCCCCGGACAGGCCCGACCCAATGAGCAGTTCTTC.